This TCR beta chain was profiled in a study of CD8+CD57+ T cells in acquired aplastic anemia. Profiling of TCR beta VDJ combinations and CDR3 sequences used genomic DNA as template. TCRdb re-called the reads with MiXCR, one entry per CDR3 protein. Seen here are 400,000 to 600,000 distinct CDR3 sequences, around 33% observed once, and the top ten hold around 0.82%. This clonotype was observed a handful of times. The germline gives CDR1 SGHAT, CDR2 FQDESV (reference sequence). CDR3 size: 18 residues. V lost 1 base and J lost 0, with 16 bases in between. Sequenced patients had shown CD8+CD57+ cell expansion by flow cytometry.

The sample was sorted CD4+, CD8+, or CD8+CD57+ T cells (not recorded which) from PBMCs. The chain recombines TRBV11-1 with TRBJ1-3, with D uncertain. The origin of this receptor is a human donor with aplastic anemia. In nucleotides, the CDR3 is TGTGCCAGCAGCTTAGTATCCGGGCAGCCTCGCTCTGGAAACACCATATATTTT. The encoded protein is CASSLVSGQPRSGNTIYF.